The entry below gives a single T cell receptor (beta chain) sequence along with its context. Patients received at least one anti-epileptic drug before surgery. Produced via immunoSEQ multiplex PCR; TCRdb's table is partial and in-frame only. In the table there are roughly 80,000 clones, 91% of which are singletons. This sample is drawn from a study of brain T cells in children with intractable seizures. CDR3 size: 13 residues. CDR1 SGHVS and CDR2 FQNEAQ come from the germline V gene. With 0 bases removed from V and 13 bases from J, the gap between germline ends came to 13 bases. The sequencing used peripheral blood, collected at surgery. The receptor was derived from a girl aged 2 to 9 with Rasmussen encephalitis and intractable seizures. The V gene is TRBV7-8, the J gene TRBJ2-1; D uncertain. The CDR3 loop reads CASSLAGDRPQFF. The CDR3 DNA reads as TGTGCCAGCAGCTTAGCGGGCGATCGTCCCCAGTTCTTC.